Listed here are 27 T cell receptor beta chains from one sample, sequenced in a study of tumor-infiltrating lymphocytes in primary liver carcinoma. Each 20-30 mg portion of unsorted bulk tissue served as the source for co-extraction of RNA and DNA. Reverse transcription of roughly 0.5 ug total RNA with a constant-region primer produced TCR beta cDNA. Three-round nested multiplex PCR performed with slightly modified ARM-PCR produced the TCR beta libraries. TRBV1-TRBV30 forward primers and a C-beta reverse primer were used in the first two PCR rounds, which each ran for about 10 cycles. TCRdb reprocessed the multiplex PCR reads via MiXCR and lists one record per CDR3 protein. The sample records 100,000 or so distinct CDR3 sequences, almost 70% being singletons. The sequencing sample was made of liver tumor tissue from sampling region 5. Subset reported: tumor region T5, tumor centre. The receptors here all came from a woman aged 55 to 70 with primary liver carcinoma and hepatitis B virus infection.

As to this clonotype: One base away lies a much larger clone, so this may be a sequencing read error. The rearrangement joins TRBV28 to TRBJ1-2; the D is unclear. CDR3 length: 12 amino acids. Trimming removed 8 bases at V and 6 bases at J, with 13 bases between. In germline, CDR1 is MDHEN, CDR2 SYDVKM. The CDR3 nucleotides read TGTGCCAGCGAACGGGTTACCCATGGCTACACCTTC. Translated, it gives CASERVTHGYTF.

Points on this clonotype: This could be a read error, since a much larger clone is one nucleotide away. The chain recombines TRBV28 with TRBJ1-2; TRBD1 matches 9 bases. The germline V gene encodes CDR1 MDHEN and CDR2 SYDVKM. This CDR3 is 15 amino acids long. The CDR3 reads CASGFRQGGNYGYTF. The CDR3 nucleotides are TGTGCCAGCGGTTTCCGACAGGGGGGAAACTATGGCTACACCTTC.

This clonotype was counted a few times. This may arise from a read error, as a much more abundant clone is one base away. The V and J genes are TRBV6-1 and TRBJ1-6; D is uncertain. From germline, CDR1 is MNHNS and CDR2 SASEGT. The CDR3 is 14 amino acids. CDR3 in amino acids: CVSSEVVDGSPLHF. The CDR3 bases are TGTGTCAGCAGTGAAGTGGTCGATGGGTCACCCCTCCACTTT.

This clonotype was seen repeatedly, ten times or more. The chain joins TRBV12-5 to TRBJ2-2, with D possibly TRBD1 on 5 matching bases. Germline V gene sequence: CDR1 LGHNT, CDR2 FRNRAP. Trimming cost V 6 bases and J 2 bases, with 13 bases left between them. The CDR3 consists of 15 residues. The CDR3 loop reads CASGQGRINTGELFF. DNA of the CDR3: TGTGCTAGTGGCCAGGGCAGAATTAACACCGGGGAGCTGTTTTTT.

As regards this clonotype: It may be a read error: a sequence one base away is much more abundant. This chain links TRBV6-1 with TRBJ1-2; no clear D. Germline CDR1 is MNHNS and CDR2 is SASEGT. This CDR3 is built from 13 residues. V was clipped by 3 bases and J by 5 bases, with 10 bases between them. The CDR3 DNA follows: TGTGCCAGCAGTGAGGGCTGGGGATATGGCTACACCTTC. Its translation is CASSEGWGYGYTF.

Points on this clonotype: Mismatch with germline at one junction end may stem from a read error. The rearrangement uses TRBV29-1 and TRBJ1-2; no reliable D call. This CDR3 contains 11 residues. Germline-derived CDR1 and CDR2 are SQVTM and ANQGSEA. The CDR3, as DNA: TGCAGGGTTGACCCTAACTATAGCTACACCTTC. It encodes CRVDPNYSYTF.

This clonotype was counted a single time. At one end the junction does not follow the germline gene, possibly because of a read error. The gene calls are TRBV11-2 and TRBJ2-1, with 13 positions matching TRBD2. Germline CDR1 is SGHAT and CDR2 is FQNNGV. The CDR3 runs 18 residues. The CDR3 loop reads CASSSAFGTSGVYNELFF. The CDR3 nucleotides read TGTGCCAGCAGTTCAGCTTTCGGGACTAGCGGGGTCTACAATGAGCTGTTCTTC.

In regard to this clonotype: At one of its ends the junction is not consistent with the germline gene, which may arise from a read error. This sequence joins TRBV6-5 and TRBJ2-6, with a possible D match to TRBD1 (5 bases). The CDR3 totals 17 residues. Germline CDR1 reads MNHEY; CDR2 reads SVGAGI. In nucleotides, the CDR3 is TGTGTCAGTAGTTACGATACGGGTCCTTCTGGGGCCGACGTCCTGACTTTC. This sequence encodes CVSSYDTGPSGADVLTF.

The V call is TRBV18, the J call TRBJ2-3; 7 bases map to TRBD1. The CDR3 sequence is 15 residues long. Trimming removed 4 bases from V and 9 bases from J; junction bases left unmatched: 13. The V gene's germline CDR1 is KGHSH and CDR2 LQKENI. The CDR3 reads CASSQVTPPQGTQYF. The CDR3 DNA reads TGTGCCAGCTCACAAGTAACCCCACCACAGGGGACGCAGTATTTT. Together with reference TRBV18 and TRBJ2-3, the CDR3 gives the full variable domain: NAGVMQNPRHLVRRRGQEARLRCSPMKGHSHVYWYRQLPEEGLKFMVYLQKENIIDESGMPKERFSAEFPKEGPSILRIQQVVRGDSAAYFCASSQVTPPQGTQYFGPGTRLTVL.

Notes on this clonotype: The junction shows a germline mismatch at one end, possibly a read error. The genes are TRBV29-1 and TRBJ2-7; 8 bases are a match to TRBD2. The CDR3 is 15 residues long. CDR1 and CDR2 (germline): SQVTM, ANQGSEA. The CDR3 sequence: CNVEGGRPPFYEQYF. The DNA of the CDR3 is TGCAACGTTGAAGGCGGGAGGCCTCCATTCTACGAGCAATACTTC.

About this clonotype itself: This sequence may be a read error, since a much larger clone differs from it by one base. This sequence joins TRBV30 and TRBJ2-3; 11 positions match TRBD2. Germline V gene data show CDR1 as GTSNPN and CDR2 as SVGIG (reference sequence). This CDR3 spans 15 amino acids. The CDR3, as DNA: TGTGTCTGGAGTGTAGGACTAGCGGGTACAGATACGCAGTATTTT. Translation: CVWSVGLAGTDTQYF.

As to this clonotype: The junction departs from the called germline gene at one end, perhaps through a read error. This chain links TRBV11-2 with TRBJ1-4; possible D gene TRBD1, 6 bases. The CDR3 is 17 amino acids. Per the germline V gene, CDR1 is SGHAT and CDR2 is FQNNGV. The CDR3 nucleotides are TGTACCAGCAGCTTACAACGAACAGGGCAAACTAATGAAAAGCTGTCTTTT. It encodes CTSSLQRTGQTNEKLSF.

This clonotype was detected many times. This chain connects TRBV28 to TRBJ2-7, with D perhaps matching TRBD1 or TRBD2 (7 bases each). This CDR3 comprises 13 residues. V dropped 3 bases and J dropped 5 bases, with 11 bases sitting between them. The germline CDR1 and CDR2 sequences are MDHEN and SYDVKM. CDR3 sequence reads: CASSLGGGDEQYF. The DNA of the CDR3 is TGTGCCAGCAGTTTGGGAGGGGGCGACGAGCAGTACTTC.

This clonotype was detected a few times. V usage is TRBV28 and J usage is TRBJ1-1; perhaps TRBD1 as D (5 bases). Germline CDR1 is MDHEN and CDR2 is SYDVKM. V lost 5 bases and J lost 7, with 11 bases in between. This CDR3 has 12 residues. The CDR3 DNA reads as TGTGCCAGCAGTATTGAAGGACATGAAGCTTTCTTT. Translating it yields CASSIEGHEAFF.

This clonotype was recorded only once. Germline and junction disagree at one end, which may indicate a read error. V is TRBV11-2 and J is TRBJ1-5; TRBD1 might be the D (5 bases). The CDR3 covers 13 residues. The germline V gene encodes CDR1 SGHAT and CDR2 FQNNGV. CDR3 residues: CASSHEGHQPQHF. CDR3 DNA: TGTGCCAGCAGCCATGAGGGGCATCAGCCCCAGCATTTC.

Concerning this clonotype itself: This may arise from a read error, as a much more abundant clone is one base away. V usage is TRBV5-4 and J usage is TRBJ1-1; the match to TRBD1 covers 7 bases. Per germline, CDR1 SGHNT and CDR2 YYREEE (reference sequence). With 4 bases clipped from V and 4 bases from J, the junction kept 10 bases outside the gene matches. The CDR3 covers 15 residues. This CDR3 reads CASSPREGAFTEAFF. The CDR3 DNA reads TGTGCCAGCAGCCCGAGGGAGGGGGCTTTCACTGAAGCTTTCTTT.

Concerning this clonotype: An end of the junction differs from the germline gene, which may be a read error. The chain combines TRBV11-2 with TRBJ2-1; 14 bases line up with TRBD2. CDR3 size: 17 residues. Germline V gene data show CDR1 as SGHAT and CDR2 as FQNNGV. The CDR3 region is CASNRRLAGGQGDEQLF. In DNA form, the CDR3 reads TGTGCCAGCAACAGGAGACTAGCGGGAGGGCAGGGGGATGAACAGTTGTTC.

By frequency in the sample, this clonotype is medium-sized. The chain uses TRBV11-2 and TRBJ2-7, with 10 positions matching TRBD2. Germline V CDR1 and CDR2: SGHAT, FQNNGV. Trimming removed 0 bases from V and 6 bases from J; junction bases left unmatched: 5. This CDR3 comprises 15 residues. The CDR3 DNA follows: TGTGCCAGCAGCTTAGAGCCTAGCGGGAGCGGCGAGCAGTACTTC. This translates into CASSLEPSGSGEQYF.

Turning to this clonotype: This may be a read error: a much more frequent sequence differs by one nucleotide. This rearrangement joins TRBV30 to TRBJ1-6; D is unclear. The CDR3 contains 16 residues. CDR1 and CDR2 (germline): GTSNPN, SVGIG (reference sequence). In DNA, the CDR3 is TGTGCCTGGACCCACTCGGGGATGACCTATAATTCACCCTTCCACTTT. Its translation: CAWTHSGMTYNSPFHF.

CDR3: CASSFDRSCETQYF. Written as DNA, the CDR3 is TGTGCCAGCAGCTTCGACAGGTCATGCGAGACCCAGTACTTC. The chain carries TRBV11-2 and TRBJ2-5, with TRBD1 as a possible D gene (6 bases). This CDR3 has 14 amino acids. Germline CDR1 SGHAT, CDR2 FQNNGV. Trimming stripped 3 bases from V and 5 bases from J, with 13 bases between.

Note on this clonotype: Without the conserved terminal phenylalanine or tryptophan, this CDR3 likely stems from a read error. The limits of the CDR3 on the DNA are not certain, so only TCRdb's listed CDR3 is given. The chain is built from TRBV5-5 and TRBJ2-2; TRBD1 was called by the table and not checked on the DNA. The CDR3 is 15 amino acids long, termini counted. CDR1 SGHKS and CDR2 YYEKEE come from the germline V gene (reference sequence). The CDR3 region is CASSLFVQGTGEPFY.

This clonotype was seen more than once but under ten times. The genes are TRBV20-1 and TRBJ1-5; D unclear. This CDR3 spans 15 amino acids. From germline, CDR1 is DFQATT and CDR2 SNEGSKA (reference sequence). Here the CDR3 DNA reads TGCAGCACCAAGCGGTCCGGGCATAGCAATCAGCCCCAGCATTTT. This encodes CSTKRSGHSNQPQHF.

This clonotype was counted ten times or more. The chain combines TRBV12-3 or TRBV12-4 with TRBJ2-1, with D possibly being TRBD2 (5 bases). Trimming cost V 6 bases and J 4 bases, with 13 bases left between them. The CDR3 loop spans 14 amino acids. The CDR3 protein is CASSLQAEYNEQFF. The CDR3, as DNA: TGTGCCAGCAGCCTGCAAGCGGAATACAATGAGCAGTTCTTC.

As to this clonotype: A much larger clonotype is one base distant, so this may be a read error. The CDR3 spells CASSVLAVAKDIQYF. Here the CDR3 DNA reads TGCGCCAGCAGTGTACTAGCGGTAGCCAAAGACATTCAGTACTTC. The chain employs TRBV10-2 and TRBJ2-4, with 8 bases matching TRBD2. Germline CDR1 reads WSHSY; CDR2 reads SAAADI. The CDR3 covers 15 residues.

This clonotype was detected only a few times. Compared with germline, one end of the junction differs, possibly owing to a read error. The CDR3, as DNA: TGTGCCAGCAGCCCTCGTATGCTAGCGGGGGAGCTGTTCTTC. This encodes CASSPRMLAGELFF. V usage is TRBV9 and J usage is TRBJ2-1; 10 nucleotides match TRBD2. This CDR3 is built from 14 residues. CDR1 and CDR2 (germline): SGDLS, YYNGEE.

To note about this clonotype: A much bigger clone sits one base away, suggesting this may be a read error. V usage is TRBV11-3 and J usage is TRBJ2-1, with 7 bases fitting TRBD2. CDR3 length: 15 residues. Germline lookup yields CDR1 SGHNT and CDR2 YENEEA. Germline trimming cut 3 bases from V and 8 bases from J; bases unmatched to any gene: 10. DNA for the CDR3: TGTGCCAGCAGCTTGACTAGCAGGAGAGCCTATGAGCAGTTCTTC. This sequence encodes CASSLTSRRAYEQFF.

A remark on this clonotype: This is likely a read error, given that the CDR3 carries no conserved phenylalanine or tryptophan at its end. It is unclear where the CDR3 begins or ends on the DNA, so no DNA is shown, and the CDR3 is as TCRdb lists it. The CDR3 is CACSPGGSSDEQSS. The chain is built from TRBV11-2 and TRBJ2-1; TRBD1, the table's D call, was not compared with the DNA. The length of the CDR3 is 14 amino acids, counting both ends. The germline V gene has CDR1 SGHAT and CDR2 FQNNGV.